Shown below are 16 T cell receptor beta chains from a single sample sequenced in a study of OX40 agonist ivuxolimab in advanced cancers. The assay was immunoSEQ multiplex PCR, and TCRdb's table has in-frame clones only and misses some. The data hold 65,000 to 95,000 clones, with over 75% observed a single time. Sample: CD4+ or CD8+ T cells sorted from blood, taken in a trial of the OX40 agonist ivuxolimab. Receptors were obtained from an adult with an advanced solid tumor such as melanoma, head and neck, liver or kidney cancer.

The chain employs TRBV5-1 and TRBJ2-2; D is tentatively TRBD1 or TRBD2 (5 bases each). Germline-derived CDR1 and CDR2 are SGHRS and YFSETQ. V was trimmed by 1 base and J by 6 bases, leaving 13 bases between them. This CDR3 region has 15 residues. CDR3 in amino acids: CASSLNPGDAGELFF. Written as DNA, the CDR3 is TGCGCCAGCAGCTTGAACCCCGGGGACGCCGGGGAGCTGTTTTTT. Drawing the rest from reference TRBV5-1 and TRBJ2-2, the complete variable domain is KAGVTQTPRYLIKTRGQQVTLSCSPISGHRSVSWYQQTPGQGLQFLFEYFSETQRNKGNFPGRFSGRQFSNSRSEMNVSTLELGDSALYLCASSLNPGDAGELFFGEGSRLTVL.

V and J are TRBV30 and TRBJ2-1; 7 nucleotides line up with TRBD1. This CDR3 contains 13 residues. V gave up 0 bases and J gave up 7 bases; unmatched junction bases: 3. Germline V CDR1 and CDR2: GTSNPN, SVGIG (reference sequence). This chain's CDR3 is CAWSVLQGNEQFF. The CDR3 DNA sequence: TGTGCCTGGAGTGTGTTACAGGGGAATGAGCAGTTCTTC.

V and J are TRBV28 and TRBJ2-3; 9 bases fit TRBD1. Trimming removed 4 bases from V and 5 bases from J; junction bases left unmatched: 10. The germline V gene has CDR1 MDHEN and CDR2 SYDVKM. This CDR3 comprises 16 residues. Here the CDR3 reads CASSSRTGAAVDTQYF. CDR3 sequence (DNA): TGTGCCAGCAGTTCTCGGACAGGGGCGGCGGTAGATACGCAGTATTTT.

The CDR3 DNA reads TGCGCCAGCAGCTTGACAGGGGCGCTGAACACTGAAGCTTTCTTT. It encodes CASSLTGALNTEAFF. This chain links TRBV5-1 with TRBJ1-1; 7 nucleotides agree with TRBD1. There are 15 residues in the CDR3. V gave up 1 base and J gave up 0 bases; unmatched junction bases: 3. Germline CDR1 and CDR2: SGHRS and YFSETQ.

The chain couples TRBV6-6 to TRBJ2-3, with a weak D call TRBD2 (6 bases). CDR3 size: 15 residues. Germline V gene sequence: CDR1 MNHNY, CDR2 SVGAGI (reference sequence). Trimming left V 5 bases short and J 1 base short, with 13 bases between. The CDR3 reads CASSPIGEGTDTQYF. The DNA of the CDR3 is TGTGCCAGCAGTCCCATTGGGGAGGGCACAGATACGCAGTATTTT.

Details on this clone: Compared with germline, one end of the junction differs, possibly owing to a read error. The V gene is TRBV9, the J gene TRBJ2-3, with TRBD2 matching 10 bases. From germline, CDR1 is SGDLS and CDR2 YYNGEE. The CDR3 extends over 15 amino acids. The DNA of the CDR3 is TGTGCCAGCAACGTAGGACTAGCGGTCACAGATACGCAGTATTTT. Amino acid sequence: CASNVGLAVTDTQYF.

CDR3 sequence (DNA): TGTGCCAGCAGCCAATTGTTCCGGGACAGGGGGCCAGAGACCCAGTACTTC. Translation gives CASSQLFRDRGPETQYF. This rearrangement joins TRBV14 to TRBJ2-5, with TRBD1 matching 12 bases. With V trimmed by 2 bases and J by 4 bases, 8 bases remained unmatched. The CDR3 is 17 amino acids. The germline gives CDR1 SGHDN, CDR2 FVKESK.

This clone was observed a few times. The chain couples TRBV7-9 to TRBJ2-1; TRBD2 matches 10 bases. The junction had 21 bases not matched to a gene; V was cut back by 9 bases and J by 7 bases. The CDR3 extends over 18 amino acids. CDR1 and CDR2 (germline): SEHNR, FQNEAQ (reference sequence). The CDR3 DNA follows: TGTGCCAGATTATTTCGGGGTAAGCGGGAGGGCCGCATAAATGAGCAGTTCTTC. Translation: CARLFRGKREGRINEQFF.

In nucleotides, the CDR3 is TGTGCCAGTAGTACGTTTCCCAGGGGAGAGCAGGTCACTGAAGCTTTCTTT. It codes for CASSTFPRGEQVTEAFF. The rearrangement joins TRBV19 to TRBJ1-1; possibly TRBD1 for D (6 bases). Trimming left V 4 bases short and J 4 bases short, with 22 bases between. The CDR3 length is 17 residues. The V gene's germline CDR1 is LNHDA and CDR2 SQIVND (reference sequence).

This clone was counted between two and nine times. V and J are TRBV19 and TRBJ1-5; no clear D. The CDR3 totals 10 residues. Germline V gives CDR1 LNHDA, CDR2 SQIVND (reference sequence). The CDR3 DNA follows: TGTGGCCACTCGGGACAGCCCCAGCATTTT. Its protein product is CGHSGQPQHF.

J is TRBJ1-1 and V is TRBV27; D is possibly TRBD1 (5 bases). Trimming shortened V by 6 bases and J by 3 bases, and 14 bases separated the two germline ends. CDR3 size: 14 residues. Germline V gene sequence: CDR1 MNHEY, CDR2 SMNVEV (reference sequence). The CDR3 region has the DNA TGTGCCAGCAGGGCTGGGACGCACGACACTGAAGCTTTCTTT. Its protein product is CASRAGTHDTEAFF.

The CDR3 reads CASSGTSGSADTQYF. The CDR3 nucleotides are TGTGCCAGCAGCGGGACTAGCGGGAGCGCAGATACGCAGTATTTT. The chain employs TRBV9 and TRBJ2-3; TRBD2 aligns across 13 bases. The J segment lost 4 bases and the V segment lost 3 bases, leaving 2 bases of the junction unmatched. Germline values: CDR1 SGDLS, CDR2 YYNGEE. This CDR3 comprises 15 residues.

V gene TRBV11-3 combines with J gene TRBJ2-5; no clear D. Germline V gene lookup returns CDR1 SGHNT and CDR2 YENEEA. The CDR3 contains 12 residues. Trimming shortened V by 0 bases and J by 5 bases, and 4 bases separated the two germline ends. The CDR3 is CASSLDLETQYF. DNA for the CDR3: TGTGCCAGCAGCTTAGATTTGGAGACCCAGTACTTC. Looking up the rest from reference TRBV11-3 and TRBJ2-5 gives the full variable domain: EAGVVQSPRYKIIEKKQPVAFWCNPISGHNTLYWYLQNLGQGPELLIRYENEEAVDDSQLPKDRFSAERLKGVDSTLKIQPAELGDSAVYLCASSLDLETQYFGPGTRLLVL.

The J gene is TRBJ1-1, the V gene TRBV5-1; D uncertain. CDR3 length equals 14 residues. The V gene lost 0 bases and the J gene lost 4 bases, with 10 bases spanning the gap. Germline CDR1 and CDR2: SGHRS and YFSETQ. This CDR3 is CASSLGRGSTEAFF. For the CDR3, the DNA is TGCGCCAGCAGCTTGGGTCGGGGTTCCACTGAAGCTTTCTTT. Looking up the rest from reference TRBV5-1 and TRBJ1-1 gives the full variable domain: KAGVTQTPRYLIKTRGQQVTLSCSPISGHRSVSWYQQTPGQGLQFLFEYFSETQRNKGNFPGRFSGRQFSNSRSEMNVSTLELGDSALYLCASSLGRGSTEAFFGQGTRLTVV.

This sequence joins TRBV11-2 and TRBJ2-7; D may be TRBD1 (6 bases). Trimming removed 6 bases at V and 3 bases at J, with 15 bases between. Germline V gene data show CDR1 as SGHAT and CDR2 as FQNNGV. CDR3 length: 14 residues. In DNA form, the CDR3 reads TGTGCCAGCAGAGACCCGGGACACAGCTACGAGCAGTACTTC. It is translated as CASRDPGHSYEQYF.

This clone has just one count. The V gene is TRBV12-5, the J gene TRBJ2-7; D is ambiguous. Per the germline V gene, CDR1 is LGHNT and CDR2 is FRNRAP. CDR3 size: 9 residues. The CDR3 DNA sequence: TGTGCCAAGGGTGACGAGCAGTACTTC. This gives the protein CAKGDEQYF. The full variable domain, with the rest looked up from reference TRBV12-5 and TRBJ2-7, is DARVTQTPRHKVTEMGQEVTMRCQPILGHNTVFWYRQTMMQGLELLAYFRNRAPLDDSGMPKDRFSAEMPDATLATLKIQPSEPRDSAVYFCAKGDEQYFGPGTRLTVT.